The clone carrying this TCR beta chain was counted only a few times. Its antigen is undetermined. This sample was included in a study of CD8 T cells in ankylosing spondylitis. V shed 5 bases, J shed 0 bases, and the junction held 7 bases outside the gene matches. Germline assignment: CDR1 DFQATT and CDR2 SNEGSKA (reference sequence). This CDR3 contains 16 residues. TCRdb reprocessed the 5' RACE reads via MiXCR and lists one record per CDR3 protein. The sample holds a few hundred thousand distinct CDR3 sequences, roughly 8% seen once. Regarding the study as a whole: Under 10 highly homologous variants formed a TCR beta motif that appeared characteristic of ankylosing spondylitis blood.

This rearrangement joins TRBV20-1 to TRBJ2-5; 12 bases fit TRBD2. The sequenced material came from blood, either unsorted or a sorted T cell fraction (not recorded which). This receptor was obtained from a male donor with ankylosing spondylitis. CDR3 nucleotides: TGCAGTGCTCGAGGGACTAGCGGGTCGTACCAAGAGACCCAGTACTTC. This sequence encodes CSARGTSGSYQETQYF.